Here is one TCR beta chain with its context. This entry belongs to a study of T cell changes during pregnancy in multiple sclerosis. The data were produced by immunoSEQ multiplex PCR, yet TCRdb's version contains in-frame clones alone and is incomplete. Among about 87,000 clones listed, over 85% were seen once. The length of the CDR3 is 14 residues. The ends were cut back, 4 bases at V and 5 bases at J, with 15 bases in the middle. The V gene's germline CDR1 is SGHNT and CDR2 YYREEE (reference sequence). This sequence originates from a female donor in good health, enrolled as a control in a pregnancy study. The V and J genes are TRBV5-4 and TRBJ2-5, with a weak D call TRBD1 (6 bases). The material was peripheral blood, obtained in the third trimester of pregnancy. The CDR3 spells CASSPGQSQETQYF. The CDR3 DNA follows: TGTGCCAGCAGCCCCGGACAGTCCCAGGAGACCCAGTACTTC. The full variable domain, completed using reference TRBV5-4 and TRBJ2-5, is ETGVTQSPTHLIKTRGQQVTLRCSSQSGHNTVSWYQQALGQGPQFIFQYYREEENGRGNFPPRFSGLQFPNYSSELNVNALELDDSALYLCASSPGQSQETQYFGPGTRLLVL.